What follows is one T cell receptor beta chain and its context. Using immunoSEQ multiplex PCR, the repertoire was profiled, and TCRdb retains in-frame clones only, with some absent. Among about 2.5 million clones, 85% to 95% were seen once, and the ten largest hold 0.37%. This entry belongs to a study of shared clonotypes between healthy human individuals. CDR1 and CDR2 (germline): SGHTA, FQGTGA. Deletions cut 3 bases from V and 3 bases from J, with 8 bases between. The CDR3 length is 13 residues. What was sequenced was naive CD4+ T cells from PBMCs. Described subset: CD45RA+ positively selected. The V and J genes are TRBV7-3 and TRBJ1-1; no reliable D call. The clonotype was recovered from a man aged 18 to 35 in good health. Some clones in this sample may be carry-over from other donors' samples. The CDR3 spells CASSLFQYTEAFF. In DNA form, the CDR3 reads TGTGCCAGCAGCTTGTTCCAGTACACTGAAGCTTTCTTT. Based on the CDR3 plus reference TRBV7-3 and TRBJ1-1, the full variable domain is GAGVSQTPSNKVTEKGKYVELRCDPISGHTALYWYRQSLGQGPEFLIYFQGTGAADDSGLPNDRFFAVRPEGSVSTLKIQRTERGDSAVYLCASSLFQYTEAFFGQGTRLTVV.